A selection of T cell receptor beta chains follows, all from one sample in a study of cytomegalovirus exposure and HLA in healthy donors. The protocol was immunoSEQ multiplex PCR, while the TCRdb copy is restricted to in-frame clones and leaves out a portion. Among around 170,000 clones, around four fifths were seen once, and the ten largest hold roughly 2.8%. Sequenced input: PBMCs. The receptors come from a woman in her fifties or sixties in good health and CMV-seropositive. Both conserved end residues are part of each CDR3. A D gene is named only where the DNA matches it firmly. The size field is filled for only some rows; it gives once, few, many or a size class.

>.|TRBV19|TRBJ2-6|.
TGTGCCAGTAGTGGGGCAGTTACTGGGGCCAACGTCCTGACTTTC
CASSGAVTGANVLTF
>.|TRBV5-4|TRBJ2-7|.
TGTGCCAGCAGCTTAGCTGGGAGCTCCTACGAGCAGTACTTC
CASSLAGSSYEQYF
>.|TRBV6-1|TRBJ2-7|TRBD1
TGTGCCACCGGACAGGGGGCTTTTCGCGAGCAGTACTTC
CATGQGAFREQYF
>.|TRBV6-4|TRBJ2-3|TRBD1
TGTGCCAGCAGTCCCCGGGACAGTCCCACAGATACGCAGTATTTT
CASSPRDSPTDTQYF
>few|TRBV5-6|TRBJ1-3|.
TGTGCCAGCAGCTTGAGAGGGCCTGGAAACACCATATATTTT
CASSLRGPGNTIYF
>.|TRBV5-1|TRBJ2-7|.
TGCGCCAGCAGCTTGGTGATAGCAGGGGCCTACGAGCAGTACTTC
CASSLVIAGAYEQYF
>.|TRBV5-4|TRBJ2-7|TRBD1
TGTGCCAGCAGCTCTCCGGGACAGCAATGGCAGTACTTC
CASSSPGQQWQYF
>.|TRBV5-4|TRBJ2-1|.
TGTGCCAGCAGCTTGGCCGGGGGCAATGAGCAGTTCTTC
CASSLAGGNEQFF
>.|TRBV5-1|TRBJ2-3|TRBD2
TGCGCCAGCAGAAGTAGCGGGGGCCCAATCACAGATACGCAGTATTTT
CASRSSGGPITDTQYF
>.|TRBV6-5|TRBJ2-3|.
TGTGCCAGCAGTTACTTCCCGGGACAAGGCACAGATACGCAGTATTTT
CASSYFPGQGTDTQYF
>.|TRBV6-5|TRBJ1-1|TRBD1
TGTGCCAGCAGTTTCCGGGACAGGGGTGAGAACACTGAAGCTTTCTTT
CASSFRDRGENTEAFF
>.|TRBV9|TRBJ1-3|.
TGTGCCAGCAGCGTAGGTATTTATGGAAACACCATATATTTT
CASSVGIYGNTIYF
>.|TRBV5-5|TRBJ1-2|TRBD1
TGTGCCAGCAGCCTCCAGGGGGCCCACTATGGCTACACCTTC
CASSLQGAHYGYTF
>once|TRBV7-3|TRBJ2-1|TRBD2
TGTGCCAGCAGCTTCAGACTAGCGGGTGAGGATGAGCAGTTCTTC
CASSFRLAGEDEQFF
>.|TRBV2|TRBJ2-1|.
TGTGCCAGCAGTGACCTCCGGAATGAGCAGTTCTTC
CASSDLRNEQFF
>.|TRBV4-1|TRBJ2-7|.
TGCGCCAGCAGCCTCAATTCCATCTACGAGCAGTACTTC
CASSLNSIYEQYF
>few|TRBV5-1|TRBJ2-1|.
TGCGCCAGCAGCTTCTCCGGGGAGAGCTCCTACAATGAGCAGTTCTTC
CASSFSGESSYNEQFF
>.|TRBV4-3|TRBJ1-2|TRBD1
TGCGCCAGCAGCTCAGGGACAGGTATTAACTATGGCTACACCTTC
CASSSGTGINYGYTF
>few|TRBV6-5|TRBJ1-5|.
TGTGCCAGCGGGAAGGGGAGCAATCAGCCCCAGCATTTT
CASGKGSNQPQHF
>.|TRBV5-1|TRBJ2-2|TRBD1
TGCGCCAGTTCGGAACAGGGGGCTCCGAACACCGGGGAGCTGTTTTTT
CASSEQGAPNTGELFF
>.|TRBV7-8|TRBJ2-3|.
TGTGCCAGCAGCTTAACCACTTACACAGATACGCAGTATTTT
CASSLTTYTDTQYF
>once|TRBV5-1|TRBJ2-5|TRBD2
TGCGCCAGCAGCTCGACTAGCGGGGGACAAGAGACCCAGTACTTC
CASSSTSGGQETQYF
>few|TRBV5-1|TRBJ1-3|.
TGCGCCAGCAGCTTGGAGCAGGCTGGAAACACCATATATTTT
CASSLEQAGNTIYF
>.|TRBV2|TRBJ2-5|TRBD2
TGTGCCAGCTGGCTAGCGGGGGCCCAAGAGACCCAGTACTTC
CASWLAGAQETQYF
>.|TRBV7-8|TRBJ1-1|.
TGTGCCAGCAGCTTCACGGAGGGTGCAGGCACTGAAGCTTTCTTT
CASSFTEGAGTEAFF
>.|TRBV4-1|TRBJ2-2|.
TGCGCCAGCAGCTCACAGGGGGGGATCACCGGGGAGCTGTTTTTT
CASSSQGGITGELFF
>.|TRBV6-6|TRBJ1-5|.
TGTGCCAGCAGCCGGGACAACAATCAGCCCCAGCATTTT
CASSRDNNQPQHF
>.|TRBV7-6|TRBJ2-1|.
TGTGCCAGCAGCTTAGTTGGAGATGAGCAGTTCTTC
CASSLVGDEQFF
>.|TRBV4-2|TRBJ1-3|TRBD1
TGTGCCAGCAGCCAAGGGGGGGACAGGGCGTCAAACACCATATATTTT
CASSQGGDRASNTIYF
>.|TRBV2|TRBJ1-4|TRBD1
TGTGCCACAAAGGGACAGCTTAATGAAAAACTGTTTTTT
CATKGQLNEKLFF
>.|TRBV2|TRBJ1-5|TRBD1
TGTGCCAGCAGCAGACAGGGTACCCATCAGCCCCAGCATTTT
CASSRQGTHQPQHF
>.|TRBV5-6|TRBJ1-5|.
TGTGCCAGCAGCTTGGCGGAGAGCTTTGGCAATCAGCCCCAGCATTTT
CASSLAESFGNQPQHF
>.|TRBV7-9|TRBJ2-5|TRBD1
TGTGCCAGCAGCTTAACGCAGGGGGCCTTAGAGACCCAGTACTTC
CASSLTQGALETQYF
>.|TRBV12-5|TRBJ2-7|TRBD2
TGTGCTAGTGGTTTGGCTAGCGGGGCATTATTCTACGAGCAGTACTTC
CASGLASGALFYEQYF
>.|TRBV28|TRBJ2-7|TRBD1
TGTGCCAGCAGTTTAAGTGGGACAGGGGGCTACGAGCAGTACTTC
CASSLSGTGGYEQYF
>.|TRBV28|TRBJ1-4|TRBD1
TGTGCCAGCAGAACAGGGGGAGGAACTAATGAAAAACTGTTTTTT
CASRTGGGTNEKLFF
>.|TRBV5-1|TRBJ1-1|.
TGCGCCAGCAGCTTTTCAGGGGTGGACACTGAAGCTTTCTTT
CASSFSGVDTEAFF
>.|TRBV2|TRBJ1-5|.
TGTGCCAGCAGTGACCCATGGCCACAGCCCCAGCATTTT
CASSDPWPQPQHF
>.|TRBV5-1|TRBJ2-2|.
TGCGCCAGCAGCTTGGATACATTGTTTTCCGGGGAGCTGTTTTTT
CASSLDTLFSGELFF
>.|TRBV27|TRBJ1-1|TRBD1
TGTGCCAGCAGTCCCAGGGGGATGAACACTGAAGCTTTCTTT
CASSPRGMNTEAFF
>.|TRBV10-2|TRBJ2-2|.
TGCGCCAGCAGTGAGTTTCCGGGGACCGGGGAGCTGTTTTTT
CASSEFPGTGELFF
>.|TRBV19|TRBJ1-2|.
TGTGCCAGTAGTATGCAGACCACAGCTAACTATGGCTACACCTTC
CASSMQTTANYGYTF
>once|TRBV11-3|TRBJ2-3|TRBD2
TGTGCCAGCAGCGACTGGGAGGGAGATACGCAGTATTTT
CASSDWEGDTQYF
>.|TRBV6-6|TRBJ2-7|TRBD1
TGTGCCAGCAGCTGGGACAGCCACTACGAGCAGTACTTC
CASSWDSHYEQYF
>few|TRBV5-4|TRBJ1-1|.
TGTGCCAGCATCGGACAGATGAACACTGAAGCTTTCTTT
CASIGQMNTEAFF
>once|TRBV7-2|TRBJ2-4|.
TGTGCCAGCAGCTTGGGGGGTTCCAAAAACATTCAGTACTTC
CASSLGGSKNIQYF
>.|TRBV2|TRBJ2-1|.
TGTGCCAGCAGTTATGAGTGGTCCTACAATGAGCAGTTCTTC
CASSYEWSYNEQFF
>.|TRBV6-6|TRBJ1-4|.
TGTGCCAGCAGGCGGGCGGAGGAAAAACTGTTTTTT
CASRRAEEKLFF
>.|TRBV10-2|TRBJ2-5|TRBD2
TGCGCCAGCAAATCGGGGGGAGAGACCCAGTACTTC
CASKSGGETQYF
>.|TRBV6-1|TRBJ2-5|TRBD2
TGTGCCAGCAGTGTGGGACTAGCGGGGGGAATGAGGGAGACCCAGTACTTC
CASSVGLAGGMRETQYF
>.|TRBV18|TRBJ2-3|TRBD2
TGTGCCAGCTCACCAATGCTAGCGGATTTCACAGATACGCAGTATTTT
CASSPMLADFTDTQYF